This is a list of T cell receptor beta chains from one sample in a study of response to subunit inactivated influenza vaccine. In TCRdb, the RT-PCR reads were re-called with MiXCR into one record per CDR3 protein. The sample includes roughly 500,000 distinct CDR3 sequences, about 25% of them seen just once. Sequences were derived from CD4+ T cells sorted from PBMCs, sampled roughly 5 days after vaccination. The receptor source for this set is a man aged 50-59 years who received an inactivated influenza vaccine. Both conserved end residues are part of each CDR3. The D gene is left open where the match is weak. The size of a clone is reported for some rows only, either as once, few or many, or as a class for expanded clones.

length,size,V,J,D,CDR3,DNA
17,-,TRBV4-1,TRBJ2-5,-,CASSPTAPVGSGETQYF,TGCGCCAGCAGCCCGACCGCCCCCGTTGGTAGCGGAGAGACCCAGTACTTC
14,-,TRBV11-2,TRBJ2-7,-,CASSLGPSPYEQYF,TGTGCCAGCAGCTTAGGCCCCAGCCCCTACGAGCAGTACTTC
13,few,TRBV3-1,TRBJ2-7,-,CASSQDPPGEQYF,TGTGCCAGCAGCCAAGATCCCCCGGGGGAGCAGTACTTC
15,-,TRBV18,TRBJ2-1,-,CASYGQPSSYNEQFF,TGTGCCAGCTACGGACAACCGAGCTCCTACAATGAGCAGTTCTTC
15,-,TRBV12-3/TRBV12-4,TRBJ2-2,-,CASSLRGPNTGELFF,TGTGCCAGCAGTTTACGGGGCCCGAACACCGGGGAGCTGTTTTTT
15,few,TRBV5-1,TRBJ1-4,-,CASSIGHPEGEKLFF,TGCGCCAGCAGCATAGGACACCCGGAGGGGGAAAAACTGTTTTTT
15,many,TRBV4-3,TRBJ2-1,TRBD2,CASSQAGGSYNEQFF,TGCGCCAGCAGCCAAGCGGGAGGGTCCTACAATGAGCAGTTCTTC
14,-,TRBV20-1,TRBJ2-1,TRBD2,CSARVLAWRDEQFF,TGCAGTGCTAGAGTACTAGCGTGGCGGGATGAGCAGTTCTTC
13,few,TRBV5-1,TRBJ1-2,-,CASSFSRFYGYTF,TGCGCCAGCAGCTTTAGCAGGTTCTATGGCTACACCTTC
12,once,TRBV6-2/TRBV6-3,TRBJ2-5,-,CASSRLLETQYF,TGTGCCAGCAGTCGGTTATTGGAGACCCAGTACTTC
16,-,TRBV9,TRBJ2-1,-,CASSVGWGRSRNEQFF,TGTGCCAGCAGCGTAGGTTGGGGGAGATCCAGGAATGAGCAGTTCTTC
15,few,TRBV4-1,TRBJ1-5,-,CASSLSPDGDQPQHF,TGCGCCAGCAGCCTCTCTCCGGACGGGGATCAGCCCCAGCATTTT
15,-,TRBV12-3/TRBV12-4,TRBJ2-1,TRBD2,CASSRVGGGANEQFF,TGTGCCAGCAGCCGGGTAGGCGGGGGGGCCAATGAGCAGTTCTTC
12,-,TRBV6-2/TRBV6-3,TRBJ2-7,-,CASSRTVGEQYF,TGTGCCAGCAGTAGGACAGTGGGCGAGCAGTACTTC
14,many,TRBV5-1,TRBJ2-5,-,CASSLAGYQETQYF,TGCGCCAGCAGCTTGGCAGGGTACCAAGAGACCCAGTACTTC
16,-,TRBV6-2/TRBV6-3,TRBJ2-1,-,CASSTLRFGAYNEQFF,TGTGCCAGCAGTACCCTCCGATTCGGAGCCTACAATGAGCAGTTCTTC